The sequence of this TCR beta chain was determined in a study of graft-versus-host responses after intestinal transplantation. Looking at the study overall: For two to three years after anti-thymocyte globulin induction, all recipients took tacrolimus and steroids.

Study-wide points: Researchers found peak circulating GvH clone levels linked to early post-transplant HvG declines. Subjects displaying graft-donor T cell macrochimerism possessed elevated graft-versus-host to host-versus-graft clonal ratios inside allografts.

This clone was counted once. Its specificity is not known. Germline CDR1 and CDR2: SGHDT and YYEEEE. Trimming cost V 1 base and J 10 bases, with 15 bases left between them. There are 15 residues in the CDR3. TCRdb keeps only in-frame clones here, not all; method: immunoSEQ multiplex PCR. The repertoire consists of roughly 120,000 clones, with about 93% occurring once and the leading ten covering 0.095% to 0.15%. The TCR sequence derives from a human donor who received an intestinal transplant. The rearrangement joins TRBV5-6 to TRBJ1-6; D unclear. Sequenced here: unstimulated CD4+ T cells sorted from spleen or lymph node cells, sampled before intestinal transplant. As DNA, the CDR3 is TGTGCCAGCAGCTTGCCAGCGGGAAGGAGGTCACCCCTCCACTTT. Residues: CASSLPAGRRSPLHF.